Each of the 28 T cell receptor beta chains below was sequenced from the same sample in a study of Graves' ophthalmopathy and Graves' hyperthyroidism. TCR beta CDR3 regions were amplified from RNA transcripts. An opening RT-PCR round employed HTBI primers and preceded a second-round multiplex PCR. From the multiplex PCR reads, TCRdb called clonotypes with MiXCR, one entry per CDR3 protein. The sample has 350,000 to 400,000 distinct CDR3 sequences, around 18% seen once. The sample consisted of peripheral blood. These receptors came from a young woman with Graves' ophthalmopathy.

This clonotype was observed many times. The chain has TRBV12-3 or TRBV12-4 and TRBJ1-2; TRBD1 agrees at 12 bases. This CDR3 has 18 residues. Unmatched junction bases numbered 12, after V lost 4 bases and J lost 3 bases. The DNA for the CDR3 is TGTGCCAGCAGTTCAAACGGGGACAGGGGGCTTTTCGACTATGGCTACACCTTC. This translates into CASSSNGDRGLFDYGYTF.

The genes are TRBV27 and TRBJ1-1; D not certain. V shed 5 bases and J shed 0 bases, with 16 bases lying between them. Germline-derived CDR1 and CDR2 are MNHEY and SMNVEV (reference sequence). This CDR3 contains 16 residues. The chain's CDR3 is CASSTKLRRLNTEAFF. The CDR3 bases are TGTGCCAGCAGTACAAAACTGAGACGGTTGAACACTGAAGCTTTCTTT.

This clonotype has at least ten counts. The chain combines TRBV2 with TRBJ1-1; 7 bases match TRBD1. Per the germline V gene, CDR1 is SNHLY and CDR2 is FYNNEI. V gave up 8 bases and J gave up 1 base; unmatched junction bases: 7. This CDR3 comprises 14 residues. This CDR3 reads CASHYRGSNTEAFF. CDR3 in DNA: TGTGCCAGCCACTACAGGGGATCGAACACTGAAGCTTTCTTT.

This clonotype has a count of ten or more. The gene calls are TRBV4-1 and TRBJ1-1; D not resolved. CDR1 is MGHRA and CDR2 is YSYEKL in the germline V gene. The CDR3 sequence is 14 residues long. V lost 3 bases and J 5 bases, leaving 13 bases between the germline ends. DNA for the CDR3: TGCGCCAGCAGCCAGGTTGGAAGTTGGACTGAAGCTTTCTTT. Translation gives CASSQVGSWTEAFF.

This clonotype was counted ten times or more. This rearrangement joins TRBV6-5 to TRBJ2-7; 9 bases map to TRBD2. The J segment lost 2 bases and the V segment lost 6 bases, leaving 11 bases of the junction unmatched. The CDR3 covers 16 residues. Germline CDR1 is MNHEY and CDR2 is SVGAGI. The CDR3 is CASRRGGTGDAYEQYF. In DNA form, the CDR3 reads TGTGCCAGCAGGCGGGGGGGGACGGGCGACGCCTACGAGCAGTACTTC.

This clonotype was seen a single time. The J gene is TRBJ2-7, the V gene TRBV28; D possibly corresponds to TRBD1 (5 bases). V was cut by 5 bases and J by 2 bases, with 10 bases left in between. The CDR3 has 13 residues. Germline lookup yields CDR1 MDHEN and CDR2 SYDVKM. The CDR3 sequence: CASSRTDTYEQYF. CDR3 bases: TGTGCCAGCAGTCGGACGGACACCTACGAGCAGTACTTC.

This rearrangement joins TRBV30 to TRBJ1-2, with D unclear. Per the germline V gene, CDR1 is GTSNPN and CDR2 is SVGIG (reference sequence). Trimming stripped 4 bases from V and 3 bases from J, with 12 bases between. The CDR3 has 13 amino acids. As DNA, the CDR3 is TGTGCCTGGACGTTTCGGGGTGACTATGGCTACACCTTC. Its translation is CAWTFRGDYGYTF.

V and J are TRBV6-1 and TRBJ2-7; no reliable D call. The CDR3 covers 16 residues. The V end was cut by 5 bases, the J end by 0 bases, with 17 bases between. Per the germline V gene, CDR1 is MNHNS and CDR2 is SASEGT. In DNA form, the CDR3 reads TGTGCCAGCAGTCTCAACGGCGGATCAGCCTCCTACGAGCAGTACTTC. Translating gives CASSLNGGSASYEQYF.

In its sample, this clonotype was seen many times. This could be a read error, since a much larger clone is one nucleotide away. V is TRBV6-2 or TRBV6-3 and J is TRBJ2-5; D possibly matches TRBD1 or TRBD2 (5 bases each). Trimming removed 5 bases at V and 1 base at J, with 14 bases between. This CDR3 has 15 residues. Germline V gene data show CDR1 as MNHEY and CDR2 as SVGEGT. CDR3 sequence reads: CASSLQESGQETQYF. The CDR3 DNA sequence: TGTGCCAGCAGTCTACAGGAGAGCGGCCAAGAGACCCAGTACTTC.

This clonotype came up many times. This rearrangement joins TRBV6-2 or TRBV6-3 to TRBJ1-2; weak D call: TRBD1 (6 bases). Per germline, CDR1 MNHEY and CDR2 SVGEGT. The CDR3 is made up of 18 amino acids. V was trimmed by 2 bases and J by 2 bases, leaving 21 bases between them. In DNA form, the CDR3 reads TGTGCCAGCAGTTACGCGTTGGCAGGGGCAAACGTCAACTATGGCTACACCTTC. Translating it yields CASSYALAGANVNYGYTF.

Ten or more counts support this clonotype. A read error is possible here, since a much larger clone lies one base away. This chain uses TRBV6-2 or TRBV6-3 with TRBJ2-2, with D unresolved. V was pared by 6 bases and J by 9 bases, with 14 bases between. CDR3 size: 13 residues. Germline V CDR1 and CDR2: MNHEY, SVGEGT. The DNA for the CDR3 is TGTGCCAGCAGCGCCGTAGGAACCAGGGAGCTGTTTTTT. Encoded protein: CASSAVGTRELFF.

The J gene is TRBJ2-4, the V gene TRBV6-1; maybe TRBD2 (7 bases). V gave up 3 bases and J gave up 6 bases, with 12 bases separating them. The CDR3 length is 14 residues. Germline CDR1 and CDR2: MNHNS and SASEGT. CDR3 in DNA: TGTGCCAGCAGTGAGCGAGGGGGGGGAAACATTCAGTACTTC. This translates into CASSERGGGNIQYF.

This clonotype came up many times. The chain recombines TRBV28 with TRBJ1-5; maybe TRBD1 (6 bases). Trimming shortened V by 5 bases and J by 6 bases, and 20 bases separated the two germline ends. This CDR3 spans 16 amino acids. The V gene's germline CDR1 is MDHEN and CDR2 SYDVKM. CDR3 nucleotide sequence: TGTGCCAGCAGTCTATACAAAGGGGGGCTGGGTCAGCCCCAGCATTTT. This gives the protein CASSLYKGGLGQPQHF. The whole variable domain, filled in from reference TRBV28 and TRBJ1-5, reads DVKVTQSSRYLVKRTGEKVFLECVQDMDHENMFWYRQDPGLGLRLIYFSYDVKMKEKGDIPEGYSVSREKKERFSLILESASTNQTSMYLCASSLYKGGLGQPQHFGDGTRLSIL.

This clonotype has a count of ten or more. V gene TRBV6-5 combines with J gene TRBJ1-4; D is ambiguous. The germline V gene encodes CDR1 MNHEY and CDR2 SVGAGI. CDR3 length equals 15 residues. V lost 4 bases and J lost 3, with 12 bases in between. The CDR3 is CASSSRGNPNEKLFF. The CDR3, as DNA: TGTGCCAGCAGTTCCCGGGGTAACCCTAATGAAAAACTGTTTTTT.

This clonotype was observed many times. The J gene is TRBJ2-7, the V gene TRBV18; no firm D call. The CDR3 length is 12 residues. Germline CDR1 and CDR2: KGHSH and LQKENI. Trimming stripped 3 bases from V and 6 bases from J, with 9 bases between. CDR3 bases: TGTGCCAGCTCACCCCGACTTGGCGAGCAGTACTTC. Translation gives CASSPRLGEQYF.

This chain connects TRBV15 to TRBJ1-6; D ambiguous. Trimming stripped 3 bases from V and 5 bases from J, with 17 bases between. This CDR3 contains 17 residues. Germline CDR1 and CDR2: LNHNV and YYDKDF (reference sequence). CDR3 in amino acids: CATSSDLTLSNNSPLHF. In DNA form, the CDR3 reads TGTGCCACCAGCAGCGACCTTACACTTAGTAATAATTCACCCCTCCACTTT.

This clonotype was recorded many times. The V and J genes are TRBV25-1 and TRBJ2-7; D unresolved. From germline, CDR1 is MGHDK and CDR2 SYGVNS. With 1 base removed from V and 4 bases from J, the gap between germline ends came to 11 bases. CDR3 length equals 14 residues. The CDR3 is CASSESQFAYEQYF. In DNA form, the CDR3 reads TGTGCCAGCAGTGAATCCCAGTTCGCGTACGAGCAGTACTTC.

This clonotype occurred a few times. The chain uses TRBV4-3 and TRBJ2-7; D unresolved. The V and J ends lost 0 bases and 1 base respectively, with 10 bases between them. Germline loops: CDR1 LGHNA, CDR2 YSLEER. The CDR3 has 15 amino acids. CDR3 amino acids: CASSQEDGQSYEQYF. The CDR3 DNA follows: TGCGCCAGCAGCCAAGAAGATGGGCAATCCTACGAGCAGTACTTC.

This clonotype was seen ten or more times. The chain uses TRBV27 and TRBJ2-7; D is undetermined. The CDR3 extends over 13 amino acids. Germline values: CDR1 MNHEY, CDR2 SMNVEV (reference sequence). The germline V and J ends were trimmed by 2 bases and 3 bases, with 8 bases remaining between them. The CDR3: CASSLNRNYEQYF. The CDR3 coding sequence is TGTGCCAGCAGTTTAAACAGAAACTACGAGCAGTACTTC.

There are many counts of this clonotype. V and J are TRBV11-2 and TRBJ2-5; 7 bases align to TRBD2. V gave up 5 bases and J gave up 4 bases; unmatched junction bases: 7. Germline assignment: CDR1 SGHAT and CDR2 FQNNGV. The CDR3 consists of 14 residues. CDR3 in DNA: TGTGCCAGCAGCCGTCCGGGACTACCAGAGACCCAGTACTTC. Its translation: CASSRPGLPETQYF.

This clonotype was seen ten or more times. The chain employs TRBV7-2 and TRBJ2-7, with 10 bases aligning to TRBD2. Trimming took 5 bases from V and 2 from J; bases not matched to a gene: 6. The germline V gene has CDR1 SGHTA and CDR2 FQGNSA. The CDR3 has 15 residues. For the CDR3, the DNA is TGTGCCAGCAGCCCGCAGCGGGGGGGTCCCTACGAGCAGTACTTC. Encoded protein: CASSPQRGGPYEQYF.

There are many counts of this clonotype. This chain joins TRBV7-2 and TRBJ1-1, with 9 bases that match TRBD1. Germline trimming cut 3 bases from V and 1 base from J; bases unmatched to any gene: 3. The CDR3 length is 15 residues. Germline CDR1 reads SGHTA; CDR2 reads FQGNSA. The CDR3 sequence is CASSLDRGENTEAFF. The CDR3 nucleotides are TGTGCCAGCAGCTTGGACAGGGGAGAGAACACTGAAGCTTTCTTT.

This clonotype was counted many times. The rearrangement joins TRBV12-3 or TRBV12-4 to TRBJ2-2; D is ambiguous. The germline V and J ends were trimmed by 6 bases and 4 bases, with 12 bases remaining between them. The CDR3 spans 14 residues. The CDR3 DNA reads TGTGCCAGCAGCCCATGGGAAGTCACCGGGGAGCTGTTTTTT. Translation gives CASSPWEVTGELFF.

There are many counts of this clonotype. The genes are TRBV10-3 and TRBJ2-5; D remains ambiguous. Germline V gene lookup returns CDR1 ENHRY and CDR2 SYGVKD. V lost 6 bases and J 5 bases, leaving 13 bases between the germline ends. CDR3 length equals 13 residues. This CDR3 is CAIREGSEETQYF. CDR3 DNA sequence: TGTGCCATCAGAGAAGGTAGTGAGGAGACCCAGTACTTC.

In its sample, this clonotype was seen many times. The gene calls are TRBV6-2 or TRBV6-3 and TRBJ2-2; TRBD1 might be the D (5 bases). From germline, CDR1 is MNHEY and CDR2 SVGEGT. V was pared by 5 bases and J by 0 bases, with 7 bases between. The CDR3 covers 14 residues. DNA of the CDR3: TGTGCCAGCAGTAAAGGGGCGAACACCGGGGAGCTGTTTTTT. Protein sequence: CASSKGANTGELFF.

The V gene is TRBV12-3 or TRBV12-4, the J gene TRBJ2-5; 7 bases fit TRBD1. J lost 4 bases, V lost 7 bases, and 12 bases had no gene match. CDR3 length: 15 residues. The CDR3 sequence is CASTTGVDGLETQYF. CDR3 DNA: TGTGCCAGCACTACAGGGGTTGATGGCTTAGAGACCCAGTACTTC.

This clonotype was recorded at least ten times. The rearrangement joins TRBV20-1 to TRBJ2-5, with TRBD2 as a possible D gene (6 bases). V dropped 8 bases and J dropped 5 bases, with 18 bases sitting between them. Germline assignment: CDR1 DFQATT and CDR2 SNEGSKA (reference sequence). The CDR3 is made up of 13 amino acids. CDR3 sequence: CSSAGQAEETQYF. The CDR3 coding sequence is TGCAGTTCGGCGGGGCAGGCAGAGGAGACCCAGTACTTC.

V is TRBV12-3 or TRBV12-4 and J is TRBJ1-2; D call uncertain. Trimming cost V 4 bases and J 4 bases, with 16 bases left between them. The CDR3 contains 15 residues. The CDR3 sequence: CASSSLLMSLYGYTF. CDR3 DNA sequence: TGTGCCAGCAGTTCCCTATTAATGTCTCTCTATGGCTACACCTTC.